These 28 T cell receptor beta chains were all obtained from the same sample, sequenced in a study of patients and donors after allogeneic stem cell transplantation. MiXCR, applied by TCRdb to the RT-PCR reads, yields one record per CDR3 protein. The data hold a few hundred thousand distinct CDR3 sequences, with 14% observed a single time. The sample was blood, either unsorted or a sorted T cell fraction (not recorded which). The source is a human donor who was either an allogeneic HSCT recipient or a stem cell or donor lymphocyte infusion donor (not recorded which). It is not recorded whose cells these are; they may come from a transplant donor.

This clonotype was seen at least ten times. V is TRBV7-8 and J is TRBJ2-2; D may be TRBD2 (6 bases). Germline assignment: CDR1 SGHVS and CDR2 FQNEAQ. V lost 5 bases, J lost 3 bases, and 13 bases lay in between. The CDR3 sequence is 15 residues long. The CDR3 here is CASSPDSGYTGELFF. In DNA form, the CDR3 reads TGTGCCAGCAGCCCAGATAGCGGCTACACCGGGGAGCTGTTTTTT.

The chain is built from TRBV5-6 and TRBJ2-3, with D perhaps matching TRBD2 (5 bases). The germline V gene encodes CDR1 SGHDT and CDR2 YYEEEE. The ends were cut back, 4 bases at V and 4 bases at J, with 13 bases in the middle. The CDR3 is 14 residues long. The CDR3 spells CASSDYSRPDTQYF. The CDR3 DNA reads TGTGCCAGCAGCGACTATTCCAGGCCAGATACGCAGTATTTT.

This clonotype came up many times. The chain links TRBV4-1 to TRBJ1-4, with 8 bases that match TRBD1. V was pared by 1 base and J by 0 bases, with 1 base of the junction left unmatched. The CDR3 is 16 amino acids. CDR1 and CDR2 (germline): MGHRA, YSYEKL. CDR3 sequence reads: CASSQVQGATNEKLFF. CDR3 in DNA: TGCGCCAGCAGCCAAGTACAGGGGGCAACTAATGAAAAACTGTTTTTT.

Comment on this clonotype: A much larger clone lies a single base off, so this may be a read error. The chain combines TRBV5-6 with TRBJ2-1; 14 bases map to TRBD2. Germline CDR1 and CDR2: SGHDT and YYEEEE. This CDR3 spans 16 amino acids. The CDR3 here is CASSLKTSGRGNEQLF. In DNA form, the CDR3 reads TGTGCCAGCAGCTTAAAGACTAGCGGGAGGGGAAATGAGCAGTTATTC.

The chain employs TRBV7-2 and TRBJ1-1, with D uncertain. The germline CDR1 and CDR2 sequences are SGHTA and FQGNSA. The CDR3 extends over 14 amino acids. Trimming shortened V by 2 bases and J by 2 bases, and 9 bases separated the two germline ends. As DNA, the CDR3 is TGTGCCAGCAGCTTACGCGCCAGAAACACTGAAGCTTTCTTT. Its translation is CASSLRARNTEAFF.

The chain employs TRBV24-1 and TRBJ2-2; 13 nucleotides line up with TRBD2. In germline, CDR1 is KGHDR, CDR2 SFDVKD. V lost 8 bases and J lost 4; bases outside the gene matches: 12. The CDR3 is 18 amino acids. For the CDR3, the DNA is TGTGCCACCACCGAGGGGGGACTAGCGGGAATAGGCACCGGGGAGCTGTTTTTT. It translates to CATTEGGLAGIGTGELFF.

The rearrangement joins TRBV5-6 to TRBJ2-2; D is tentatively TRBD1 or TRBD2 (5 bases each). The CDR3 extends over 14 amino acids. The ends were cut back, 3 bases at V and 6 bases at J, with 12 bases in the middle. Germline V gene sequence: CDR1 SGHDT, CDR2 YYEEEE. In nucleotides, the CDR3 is TGTGCCAGCAGCTGGGACGCGGGCGCCGGGGAGCTGTTTTTT. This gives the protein CASSWDAGAGELFF.

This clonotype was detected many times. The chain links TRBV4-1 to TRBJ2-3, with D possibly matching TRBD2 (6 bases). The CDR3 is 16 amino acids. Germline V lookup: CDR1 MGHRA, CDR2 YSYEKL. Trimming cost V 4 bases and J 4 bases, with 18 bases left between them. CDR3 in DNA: TGCGCCAGCAGCCCCGTAACCGGGAGAGAAGCAGATACGCAGTATTTT. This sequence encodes CASSPVTGREADTQYF.

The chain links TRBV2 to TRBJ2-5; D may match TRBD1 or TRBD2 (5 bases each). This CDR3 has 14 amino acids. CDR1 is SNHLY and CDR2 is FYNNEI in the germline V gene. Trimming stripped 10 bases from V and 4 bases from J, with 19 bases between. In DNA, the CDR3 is TGTGCCACACCGGGGCACCACGCGGGAGAGACCCAGTACTTC. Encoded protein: CATPGHHAGETQYF.

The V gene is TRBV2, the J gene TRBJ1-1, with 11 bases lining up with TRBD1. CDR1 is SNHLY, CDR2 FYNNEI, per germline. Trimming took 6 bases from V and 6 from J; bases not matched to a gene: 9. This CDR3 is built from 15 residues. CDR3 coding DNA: TGTGCCAGCAGCGAAAGGACAGGGGGCGCGGCTGAAGCTTTCTTT. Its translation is CASSERTGGAAEAFF.

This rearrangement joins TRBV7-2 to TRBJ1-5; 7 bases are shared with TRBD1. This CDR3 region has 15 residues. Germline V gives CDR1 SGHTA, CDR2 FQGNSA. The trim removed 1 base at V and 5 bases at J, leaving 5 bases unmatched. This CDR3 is CASSLENRGDQPQHF. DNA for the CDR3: TGTGCCAGCAGCTTAGAAAACAGGGGTGATCAGCCCCAGCATTTT.

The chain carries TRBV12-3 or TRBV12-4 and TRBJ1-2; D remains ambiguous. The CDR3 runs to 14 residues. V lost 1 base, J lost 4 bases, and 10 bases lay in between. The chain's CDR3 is CASSLGTDLYGYTF. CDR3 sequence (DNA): TGTGCCAGCAGTTTAGGGACGGATCTCTATGGCTACACCTTC.

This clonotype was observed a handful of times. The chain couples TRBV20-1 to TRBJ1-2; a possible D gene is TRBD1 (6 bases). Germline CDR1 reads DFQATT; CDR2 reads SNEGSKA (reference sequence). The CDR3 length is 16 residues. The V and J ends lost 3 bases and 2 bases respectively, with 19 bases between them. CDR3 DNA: TGCAGTGCTAGGCCGTTGGGGGCAATTAGCAACTATGGCTACACCTTC. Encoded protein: CSARPLGAISNYGYTF.

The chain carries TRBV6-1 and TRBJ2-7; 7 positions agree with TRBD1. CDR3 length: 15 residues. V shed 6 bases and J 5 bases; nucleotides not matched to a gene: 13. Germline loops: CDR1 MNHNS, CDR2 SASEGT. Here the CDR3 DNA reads TGTGCCAGCAGCCCTCTGGACAGGCTCCTACACGAGCAGTACTTC. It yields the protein CASSPLDRLLHEQYF.

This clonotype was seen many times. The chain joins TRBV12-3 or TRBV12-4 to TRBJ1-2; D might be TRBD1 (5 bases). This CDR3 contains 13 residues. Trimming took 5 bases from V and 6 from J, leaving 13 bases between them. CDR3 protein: CASSRSLGDGYTF. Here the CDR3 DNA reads TGTGCCAGCAGTCGCAGCTTAGGGGATGGCTACACCTTC.

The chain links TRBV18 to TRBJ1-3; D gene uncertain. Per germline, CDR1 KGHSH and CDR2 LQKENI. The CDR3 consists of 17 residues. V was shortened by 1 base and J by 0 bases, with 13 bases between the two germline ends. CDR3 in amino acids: CASSPRVLRSSGNTIYF. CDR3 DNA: TGTGCCAGCTCACCACGTGTTCTTAGGTCCTCTGGAAACACCATATATTTT.

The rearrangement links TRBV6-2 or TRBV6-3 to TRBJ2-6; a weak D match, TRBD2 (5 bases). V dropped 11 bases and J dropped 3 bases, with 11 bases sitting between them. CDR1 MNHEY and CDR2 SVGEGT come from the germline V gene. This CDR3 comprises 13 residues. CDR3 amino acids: CAGLGSGANVLTF. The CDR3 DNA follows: TGTGCCGGCCTGGGGAGTGGGGCCAACGTCCTGACTTTC.

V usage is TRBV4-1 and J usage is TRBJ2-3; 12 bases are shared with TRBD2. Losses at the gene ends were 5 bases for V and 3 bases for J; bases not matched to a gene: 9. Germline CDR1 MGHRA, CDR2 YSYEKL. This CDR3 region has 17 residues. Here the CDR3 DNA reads TGCGCCAGCAGCGCTCTAGCGGGGGGGCTAAGAACAGATACGCAGTATTTT. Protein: CASSALAGGLRTDTQYF.

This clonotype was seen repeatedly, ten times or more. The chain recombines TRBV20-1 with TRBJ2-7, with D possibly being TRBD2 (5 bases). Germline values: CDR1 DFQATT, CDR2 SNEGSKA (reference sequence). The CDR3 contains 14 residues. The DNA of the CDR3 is TGCAGCCCCCGAACCCGGACTCAACCCTACGAGCAGTACTTC. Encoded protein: CSPRTRTQPYEQYF.

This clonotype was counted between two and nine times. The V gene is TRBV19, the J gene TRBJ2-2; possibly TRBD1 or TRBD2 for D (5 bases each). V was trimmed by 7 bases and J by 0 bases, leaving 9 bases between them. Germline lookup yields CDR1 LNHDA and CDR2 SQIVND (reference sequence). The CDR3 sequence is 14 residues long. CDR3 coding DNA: TGTGCCAGTACGGGGCAGGCGAACACCGGGGAGCTGTTTTTT. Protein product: CASTGQANTGELFF.

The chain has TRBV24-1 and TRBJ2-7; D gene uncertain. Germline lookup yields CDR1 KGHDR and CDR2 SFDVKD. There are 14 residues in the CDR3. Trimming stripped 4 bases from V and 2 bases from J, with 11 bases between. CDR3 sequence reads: CATSDGPPTYEQYF. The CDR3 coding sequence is TGTGCCACCAGTGACGGGCCCCCTACCTACGAGCAGTACTTC.

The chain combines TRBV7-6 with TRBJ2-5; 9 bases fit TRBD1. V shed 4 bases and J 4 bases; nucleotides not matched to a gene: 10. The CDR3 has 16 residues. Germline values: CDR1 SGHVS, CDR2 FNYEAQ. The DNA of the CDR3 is TGTGCCAGCAGCTCCAAGGGACAGGGCCGGGGAGAGACCCAGTACTTC. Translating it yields CASSSKGQGRGETQYF.

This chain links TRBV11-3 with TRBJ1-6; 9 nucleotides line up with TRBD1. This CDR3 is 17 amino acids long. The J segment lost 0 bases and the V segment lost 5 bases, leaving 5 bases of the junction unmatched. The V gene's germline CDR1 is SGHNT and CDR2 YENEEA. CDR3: CASSQGTGSSYNSPLHF. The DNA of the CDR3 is TGTGCCAGCAGCCAGGGGACAGGGAGCTCCTATAATTCACCCCTCCACTTT. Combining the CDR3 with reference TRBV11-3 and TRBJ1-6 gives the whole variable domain EAGVVQSPRYKIIEKKQPVAFWCNPISGHNTLYWYLQNLGQGPELLIRYENEEAVDDSQLPKDRFSAERLKGVDSTLKIQPAELGDSAVYLCASSQGTGSSYNSPLHFGNGTRLTVT.

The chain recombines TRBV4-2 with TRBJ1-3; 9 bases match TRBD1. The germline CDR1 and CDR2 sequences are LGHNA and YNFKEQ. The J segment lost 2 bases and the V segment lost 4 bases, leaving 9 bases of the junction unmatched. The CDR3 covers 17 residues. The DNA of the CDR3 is TGTGCCAGCAGCCTTTACTTTGGGACAGGGACTGGAAACACCATATATTTT. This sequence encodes CASSLYFGTGTGNTIYF.

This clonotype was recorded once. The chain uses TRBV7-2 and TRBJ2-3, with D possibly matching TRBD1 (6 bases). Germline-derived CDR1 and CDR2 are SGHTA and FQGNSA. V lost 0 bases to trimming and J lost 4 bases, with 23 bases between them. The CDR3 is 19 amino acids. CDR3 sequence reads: CASSLASLIRTESSDTQYF. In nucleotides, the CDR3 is TGTGCCAGCAGCTTAGCTTCCCTGATAAGGACAGAATCGTCAGATACGCAGTATTTT.

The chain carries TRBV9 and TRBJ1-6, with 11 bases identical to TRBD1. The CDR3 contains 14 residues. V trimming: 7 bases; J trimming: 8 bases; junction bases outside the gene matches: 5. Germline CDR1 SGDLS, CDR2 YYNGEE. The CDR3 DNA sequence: TGTGCCAGCCGCCCGGGACAGGGGGATTCACCCCTCCACTTT. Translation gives CASRPGQGDSPLHF.

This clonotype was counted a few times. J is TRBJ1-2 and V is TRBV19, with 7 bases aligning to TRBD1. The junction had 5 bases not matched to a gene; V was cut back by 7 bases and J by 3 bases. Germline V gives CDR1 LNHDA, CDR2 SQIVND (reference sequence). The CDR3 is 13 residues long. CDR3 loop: CASMRGQYYGYTF. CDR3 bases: TGTGCCAGTATGAGGGGGCAATACTATGGCTACACCTTC.

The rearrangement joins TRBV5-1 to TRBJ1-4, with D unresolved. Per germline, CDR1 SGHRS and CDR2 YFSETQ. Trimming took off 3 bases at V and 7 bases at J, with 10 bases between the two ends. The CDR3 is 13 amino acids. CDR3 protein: CASSSDRVEKLFF. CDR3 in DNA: TGCGCCAGCAGCTCGGATAGGGTTGAAAAACTGTTTTTT.